What follows are 17 T cell receptor beta chains derived from one specimen sequenced in a study of cytomegalovirus exposure and HLA in healthy donors. Data came from immunoSEQ multiplex PCR; TCRdb stores just in-frame clones and leaves some out. The sample includes 300,000 to 400,000 clones, more than 80% of them seen just once. Sequenced input: PBMCs. These receptors all come from a young woman in good health and CMV-seronegative.

This clone has just one count. The gene calls are TRBV4-2 and TRBJ2-7, with TRBD2 identical over 7 bases. The germline V gene encodes CDR1 LGHNA and CDR2 YNFKEQ. The V and J ends lost 0 bases and 6 bases, in that order; junction bases with no gene match: 2. The CDR3 consists of 13 residues. The CDR3: CASSQDREGEQYF. For the CDR3, the DNA is TGTGCCAGCAGCCAAGACAGGGAGGGCGAGCAGTACTTC.

The V and J genes are TRBV30 and TRBJ1-3; D is uncertain. Germline assignment: CDR1 GTSNPN and CDR2 SVGIG (reference sequence). There are 15 residues in the CDR3. Trimming left V 0 bases short and J 0 bases short, with 9 bases between. CDR3 in DNA: TGTGCCTGGAGTGTTTCGGGAAACTCTGGAAACACCATATATTTT. Amino acid sequence: CAWSVSGNSGNTIYF.

In this sample, this clone turned up a few times. The chain couples TRBV11-2 to TRBJ2-7, with TRBD1 matching 11 bases. The CDR3 extends over 13 amino acids. Germline lookup yields CDR1 SGHAT and CDR2 FQNNGV. V dropped 7 bases and J dropped 6; count of bases not matched to a gene: 5. This CDR3 is CASTRTGGSEQYF. The CDR3 DNA follows: TGTGCCAGCACCAGGACAGGGGGCAGCGAGCAGTACTTC.

The chain combines TRBV6-1 with TRBJ2-3; 10 nucleotides align to TRBD1. Trimming took 4 bases from V and 6 from J; bases not matched to a gene: 4. CDR3 size: 14 residues. Per the germline V gene, CDR1 is MNHNS and CDR2 is SASEGT. The CDR3 sequence: CASSATGGLDTQYF. CDR3 sequence (DNA): TGTGCCAGCAGTGCGACAGGGGGCCTGGATACGCAGTATTTT.

This clone has more than one count but fewer than ten. The V call is TRBV10-3, the J call TRBJ1-2; TRBD1 might be the D (5 bases). Trimming took off 4 bases at V and 8 bases at J, with 8 bases between the two ends. The V gene's germline CDR1 is ENHRY and CDR2 SYGVKD. This CDR3 has 11 amino acids. In DNA, the CDR3 is TGTGCCATCAGTGGGAGGGGAGGCTACACCTTC. This encodes CAISGRGGYTF.

This clone was seen once. CDR3 sequence reads: CASNGAGGGFTEETQYF. The CDR3 region has the DNA TGTGCCAGCAATGGGGCAGGGGGTGGTTTTACGGAGGAGACCCAGTACTTC. This chain joins TRBV28 and TRBJ2-5; 7 bases line up with TRBD1. V lost 7 bases and J lost 5; bases outside the gene matches: 19. The CDR3 spans 17 residues. Germline assignment: CDR1 MDHEN and CDR2 SYDVKM.

The chain couples TRBV5-5 to TRBJ1-1; the match to TRBD1 covers 8 bases. This CDR3 is built from 13 residues. CDR1 is SGHKS, CDR2 YYEKEE, per germline (reference sequence). V trimming: 5 bases; J trimming: 9 bases; junction bases outside the gene matches: 9. Here the CDR3 DNA reads TGTGCCAGCAGTCGTCAGGGGGCTGATCAAGCTTTCTTT. Its translation is CASSRQGADQAFF. Full variable domain (rest looked up from reference TRBV5-5 and TRBJ1-1): DAGVTQSPTHLIKTRGQQVTLRCSPISGHKSVSWYQQVLGQGPQFIFQYYEKEERGRGNFPDRFSARQFPNYSSELNVNALLLGDSALYLCASSRQGADQAFFGQGTRLTVV.

This rearrangement joins TRBV19 to TRBJ2-1; 9 positions match TRBD2. The V gene end was trimmed by 0 bases and the J gene end by 0 bases; junction bases not matched to a gene: 3. CDR1 is LNHDA, CDR2 SQIVND, per germline (reference sequence). The CDR3 extends over 17 amino acids. CDR3 amino acids: CASSIDRSGSSYNEQFF. The CDR3 coding sequence is TGTGCCAGTAGTATAGACCGTAGCGGGAGCTCCTACAATGAGCAGTTCTTC. Full variable domain (outside the CDR3, taken from reference TRBV19 and TRBJ2-1): DGGITQSPKYLFRKEGQNVTLSCEQNLNHDAMYWYRQDPGQGLRLIYYSQIVNDFQKGDIAEGYSVSREKKESFPLTVTSAQKNPTAFYLCASSIDRSGSSYNEQFFGPGTRLTVL.

The count of this clone is one. This chain links TRBV30 with TRBJ1-2, with D possibly matching TRBD1 (6 bases). Germline V CDR1 and CDR2: GTSNPN, SVGIG (reference sequence). V lost 2 bases and J 5 bases, leaving 9 bases between the germline ends. There are 12 residues in the CDR3. The CDR3 reads CAWSTGNYGYTF. CDR3 DNA: TGTGCCTGGAGTACAGGGAATTATGGCTACACCTTC.

This chain joins TRBV6-1 and TRBJ2-7, with 13 bases identical to TRBD2. Germline CDR1 and CDR2: MNHNS and SASEGT. With V trimmed by 9 bases and J by 4 bases, 3 bases remained unmatched. The CDR3 runs to 13 residues. CDR3 DNA: TGTGCCAGTGGACTAGCGGGAGCTTACGAGCAGTACTTC. Translating it yields CASGLAGAYEQYF.

CDR3 sequence: CASSYSRDQPQHF. CDR3 sequence (DNA): TGTGCCAGCAGTTACTCGCGGGATCAGCCCCAGCATTTT. J is TRBJ1-5 and V is TRBV27; no reliable D call. This CDR3 has 13 residues. In germline, CDR1 is MNHEY, CDR2 SMNVEV (reference sequence). V was cut by 4 bases and J by 5 bases, with 9 bases left in between.

This chain joins TRBV28 and TRBJ2-7; 9 bases align to TRBD2. Germline trimming cut 7 bases from V and 1 base from J; bases unmatched to any gene: 14. Germline V gene data show CDR1 as MDHEN and CDR2 as SYDVKM. The CDR3 covers 17 residues. The DNA for the CDR3 is TGTGCCAGCACCACGACCGCGCGGGGGGGATCTTCCTACGAGCAGTACTTC. Protein sequence: CASTTTARGGSSYEQYF.

The rearrangement links TRBV2 to TRBJ1-1; 9 bases align to TRBD1. The CDR3 has 15 amino acids. The V gene's germline CDR1 is SNHLY and CDR2 FYNNEI. Trimming took 6 bases from V and 1 from J; bases not matched to a gene: 6. CDR3 amino acids: CASRGTGGPNTEAFF. The CDR3 nucleotides are TGTGCCAGCAGGGGAACAGGGGGCCCGAACACTGAAGCTTTCTTT.

The chain recombines TRBV4-1 with TRBJ2-3; the D gene is possibly TRBD1 (5 bases). Per germline, CDR1 MGHRA and CDR2 YSYEKL. This CDR3 spans 15 amino acids. The V gene lost 1 base and the J gene lost 3 bases, with 11 bases spanning the gap. CDR3 amino acids: CASSQVGRVTDTQYF. The CDR3 nucleotides are TGCGCCAGCAGCCAAGTAGGCAGGGTAACAGATACGCAGTATTTT.

The chain carries TRBV6-5 and TRBJ2-3; D not resolved. The CDR3 is 14 amino acids. Per germline, CDR1 MNHEY and CDR2 SVGAGI. V was clipped by 2 bases and J by 2 bases, with 8 bases between them. CDR3 sequence: CASSYRGYTDTQYF. CDR3 DNA sequence: TGTGCCAGCAGTTACCGCGGTTACACAGATACGCAGTATTTT.

The chain combines TRBV27 with TRBJ1-1, with TRBD1 matching 8 bases. The CDR3 is 15 residues long. The junction had 8 bases not matched to a gene; V was cut back by 4 bases and J by 4 bases. Germline CDR1 is MNHEY and CDR2 is SMNVEV (reference sequence). DNA for the CDR3: TGTGCCAGCAGTTCCCAGGGGGCAATTGGCACTGAAGCTTTCTTT. Amino acid sequence: CASSSQGAIGTEAFF.

The rearrangement joins TRBV11-2 to TRBJ1-1, with no clear D. The V gene's germline CDR1 is SGHAT and CDR2 FQNNGV. The CDR3 sequence is 12 residues long. Trimming removed 7 bases from V and 9 bases from J, with 15 bases in between. The CDR3, as DNA: TGTGCCAGCACCCCAGTAGAGGGTAAAGCTTTCTTT. Translating gives CASTPVEGKAFF.